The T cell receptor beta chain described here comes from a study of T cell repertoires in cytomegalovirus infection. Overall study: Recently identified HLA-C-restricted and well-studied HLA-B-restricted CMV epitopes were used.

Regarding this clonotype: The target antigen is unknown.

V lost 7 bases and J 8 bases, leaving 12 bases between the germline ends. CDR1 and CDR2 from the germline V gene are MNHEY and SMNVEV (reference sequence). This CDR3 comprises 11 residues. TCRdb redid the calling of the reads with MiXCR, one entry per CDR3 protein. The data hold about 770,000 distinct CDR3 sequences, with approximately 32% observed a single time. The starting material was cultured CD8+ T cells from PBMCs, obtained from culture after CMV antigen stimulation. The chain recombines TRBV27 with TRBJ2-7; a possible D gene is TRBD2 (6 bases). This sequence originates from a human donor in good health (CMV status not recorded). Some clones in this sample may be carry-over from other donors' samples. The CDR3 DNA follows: TGTGCCAGCACCCTGGGACTTCAGCAGTACTTC. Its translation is CASTLGLQQYF.